The T cell receptor (beta chain) under discussion was sequenced for a study of post-analysis software for immune sequencing data. General observations from the study: Compared against controls, patients with multiple sclerosis displayed significantly lower normalized Chao1 diversity.

Unique molecular identifiers tagged the TCR beta cDNA libraries. TCRdb passed the PCR reads through MiXCR, listing each CDR3 protein once. The sample has over 700,000 distinct CDR3 sequences; roughly 27% are singletons. Notes on this clonotype: The antigen remains unidentified.

Sequenced material: blood. The TCR was taken from a girl aged 5-17 years with multiple sclerosis.

DNA of the CDR3: TGTGCCAGCAGCTTAGCTTCCGGCGGGATACAAGCTAACTATGGCTACACCTTC. Translated: CASSLASGGIQANYGYTF. The chain carries TRBV7-2 and TRBJ1-2; D uncertain. The CDR3 length is 18 residues. Germline CDR1 is SGHTA and CDR2 is FQGNSA. The V and J ends lost 0 bases and 0 bases respectively, with 17 bases between them.